Shown below are 23 T cell receptor beta chains from a single sample sequenced in a study of glioma-infiltrating T cells after dendritic cell vaccination. Data came from immunoSEQ multiplex PCR; TCRdb stores just in-frame clones and leaves some out. The sample has over 80,000 clones; approximately 78% are singletons. Documented time point: after dendritic cell vaccination, including at tumor progression/relapse. The sequencing here drew on blood, taken after dendritic cell vaccination. The receptors were gathered from a human donor with glioblastoma.

In DNA, the CDR3 is TGTGCCAGCAGCTCCGGGACAGGGGGCCGAGAGACCCAGTACTTC. Protein sequence: CASSSGTGGRETQYF. The chain employs TRBV5-6 and TRBJ2-5, with 12 bases lining up with TRBD1. The CDR3 covers 15 residues. V lost 3 bases and J lost 4; bases outside the gene matches: 4. The germline gives CDR1 SGHDT, CDR2 YYEEEE.

About this clone: This sample includes further DNA sequences coding for the same CDR3. The gene calls are TRBV7-9 and TRBJ1-5, with D uncertain. Trimming removed 5 bases from V and 6 bases from J, with 11 bases in between. Germline V CDR1 and CDR2: SEHNR, FQNEAQ (reference sequence). This CDR3 has 13 amino acids. As DNA, the CDR3 is TGTGCCAGCAGCCCCCCAGGTGGTCAGCCCCAGCATTTT. Protein: CASSPPGGQPQHF.

In this sample, this clone turned up once. This rearrangement joins TRBV6-5 to TRBJ1-2; D unclear. V was shortened by 5 bases and J by 7 bases, with 20 bases between the two germline ends. CDR3 size: 15 residues. The germline V gene encodes CDR1 MNHEY and CDR2 SVGAGI. CDR3 in amino acids: CASSPGYRLEGGYTF. The CDR3 DNA follows: TGTGCCAGCAGTCCCGGTTATCGACTAGAAGGTGGCTACACCTTC.

V usage is TRBV5-6 and J usage is TRBJ1-3, with 7 bases aligning to TRBD1. This CDR3 region has 18 residues. Trimming cost V 4 bases and J 0 bases; bases outside gene matches: 13. Germline CDR1 SGHDT, CDR2 YYEEEE. The CDR3 coding sequence is TGTGCCAGCAGCCATTTCGATTCGACAGGGAGCTCTGGAAACACCATATATTTT. It encodes CASSHFDSTGSSGNTIYF.

The gene calls are TRBV2 and TRBJ2-3; 12 bases map to TRBD2. With 4 bases clipped from V and 0 bases from J, the junction kept 2 bases outside the gene matches. The V gene's germline CDR1 is SNHLY and CDR2 FYNNEI. There are 16 residues in the CDR3. The CDR3 protein is CASSGLAGESTDTQYF. The CDR3 DNA reads as TGTGCCAGCAGTGGACTAGCGGGAGAGAGCACAGATACGCAGTATTTT.

V is TRBV29-1 and J is TRBJ1-1; no reliable D call. The CDR3 totals 14 residues. Trimming stripped 4 bases from V and 1 base from J, with 13 bases between. Germline values: CDR1 SQVTM, CDR2 ANQGSEA. CDR3 DNA sequence: TGCAGCGTTGGCTTCGGCAGAGGGAACACTGAAGCTTTCTTT. Amino acid sequence: CSVGFGRGNTEAFF.

V and J are TRBV7-9 and TRBJ1-2, with a possible D match to TRBD1 (6 bases). Between the trimmed V and J ends, which lost 4 bases and 9 bases, there was a span of 18 bases. There are 14 residues in the CDR3. Germline V gene lookup returns CDR1 SEHNR and CDR2 FQNEAQ (reference sequence). Here the CDR3 DNA reads TGTGCCAGCAGCTCTGGACAGCCTAGAAGTAGCTACACCTTC. As protein: CASSSGQPRSSYTF. The entire variable domain, with the rest obtained from reference TRBV7-9 and TRBJ1-2, is as follows: DTGVSQNPRHKITKRGQNVTFRCDPISEHNRLYWYRQTLGQGPEFLTYFQNEAQLEKSRLLSDRFSAERPKGSFSTLEIQRTEQGDSAMYLCASSSGQPRSSYTFGSGTRLTVV.

CDR3 in DNA: TGTGCCAGCACCAGAATACAGATGAACACTGAAGCTTTCTTT. It codes for CASTRIQMNTEAFF. The chain joins TRBV2 to TRBJ1-1, with D uncertain. Germline values: CDR1 SNHLY, CDR2 FYNNEI. The V end lost 7 bases, the J end lost 0 bases, and 12 bases lay between the germline ends. This CDR3 comprises 14 residues.

The V call is TRBV19, the J call TRBJ2-1; 11 bases are a match to TRBD2. Germline assignment: CDR1 LNHDA and CDR2 SQIVND (reference sequence). This CDR3 is built from 15 residues. After removal of 1 base from V and 6 bases from J, the junction contained 2 bases not matched to a gene. Here the CDR3 DNA reads TGTGCCAGTAGTATAGGACTAGCGGGGAGCAATGAGCAGTTCTTC. Its protein product is CASSIGLAGSNEQFF.

The rearrangement links TRBV6-1 to TRBJ1-2; D is undetermined. Germline V CDR1 and CDR2: MNHNS, SASEGT. V dropped 4 bases and J dropped 4 bases, with 13 bases sitting between them. The CDR3 consists of 14 residues. The CDR3 loop is CASSAPGGSYGYTF. In DNA form, the CDR3 reads TGTGCCAGCAGTGCTCCTGGCGGCTCCTATGGCTACACCTTC.

This chain uses TRBV7-3 with TRBJ2-1, with TRBD2 matching over 7 bases. V lost 2 bases, J lost 5 bases, and 24 bases stayed unmatched. The germline V gene encodes CDR1 SGHTA and CDR2 FQGTGA. The CDR3 covers 21 residues. The CDR3 spells CASSLLETAGTIAPGHNEQFF. For the CDR3, the DNA is TGTGCCAGCAGCTTACTAGAAACGGCCGGGACTATCGCGCCGGGACACAATGAGCAGTTCTTC.

The V gene is TRBV5-5, the J gene TRBJ1-4; 11 bases fit TRBD1. Trimming took 0 bases from V and 7 from J; bases not matched to a gene: 2. Germline values: CDR1 SGHKS, CDR2 YYEKEE (reference sequence). This CDR3 region has 15 residues. CDR3: CASSLAGTGGEKLFF. CDR3 nucleotides: TGTGCCAGCAGCTTGGCCGGGACAGGGGGTGAAAAACTGTTTTTT.

The chain combines TRBV27 with TRBJ2-2; possibly TRBD2 for D (5 bases). The germline gives CDR1 MNHEY, CDR2 SMNVEV (reference sequence). V lost 5 bases, J lost 5 bases, and 18 bases lay in between. This CDR3 has 16 residues. The CDR3 protein is CASSLIDTSGTGELFF. CDR3 DNA sequence: TGTGCCAGCAGTCTAATAGACACCTCGGGGACCGGGGAGCTGTTTTTT.

V and J are TRBV10-3 and TRBJ1-2; D is perhaps TRBD1 (5 bases). Germline V gives CDR1 ENHRY, CDR2 SYGVKD. CDR3 length: 13 amino acids. Trimming took 7 bases from V and 4 from J, leaving 13 bases between them. The CDR3 DNA reads TGTGCCATCACCGGGGGGGTACTCTATGGCTACACCTTC. Translation gives CAITGGVLYGYTF.

The chain is built from TRBV4-2 and TRBJ1-1; TRBD1 agrees at 7 bases. With V trimmed by 6 bases and J by 1 base, 5 bases remained unmatched. Per the germline V gene, CDR1 is LGHNA and CDR2 is YNFKEQ. The CDR3 extends over 14 amino acids. The CDR3 DNA sequence: TGTGCCAGCAGAACGACAGGGCAGAACACTGAAGCTTTCTTT. The encoded protein is CASRTTGQNTEAFF.

V gene TRBV12-5 combines with J gene TRBJ2-1; TRBD2 matches 9 bases. With 7 bases clipped from V and 5 bases from J, the junction kept 18 bases outside the gene matches. Germline V gene lookup returns CDR1 LGHNT and CDR2 FRNRAP. CDR3 size: 18 residues. The CDR3 here is CASAPRPGAGGENNEQFF. DNA of the CDR3: TGTGCTAGTGCCCCGAGGCCCGGGGCGGGGGGGGAAAACAATGAGCAGTTCTTC.

For the CDR3, the DNA is TGTGCCAGCAGCGGAGACGGATACTCTGGAAACACCATATATTTT. Its translation is CASSGDGYSGNTIYF. The V gene is TRBV7-8, the J gene TRBJ1-3; D remains ambiguous. CDR1 and CDR2 (germline): SGHVS, FQNEAQ. This CDR3 region has 15 residues. The V gene lost 5 bases and the J gene lost 0 bases, with 11 bases spanning the gap.

The rearrangement joins TRBV5-1 to TRBJ2-5; no reliable D call. This CDR3 contains 12 residues. Germline-derived CDR1 and CDR2 are SGHRS and YFSETQ. V was cut by 3 bases and J by 9 bases, with 12 bases left in between. Here the CDR3 DNA reads TGCGCCAGCAGCTCTACCCCCGGTGCCCAGTACTTC. This sequence encodes CASSSTPGAQYF.

The chain combines TRBV9 with TRBJ2-1; D might be TRBD1 (5 bases). Between the trimmed V and J ends, which lost 3 bases and 9 bases, there was a span of 10 bases. The CDR3 consists of 12 residues. Germline V CDR1 and CDR2: SGDLS, YYNGEE. The CDR3 loop reads CASSATVGEQFF. In nucleotides, the CDR3 is TGTGCCAGCAGCGCGACAGTCGGTGAGCAGTTCTTC. Supplemented by reference TRBV9 and TRBJ2-1, the full variable domain reads DSGVTQTPKHLITATGQRVTLRCSPRSGDLSVYWYQQSLDQGLQFLIQYYNGEERAKGNILERFSAQQFPDLHSELNLSSLELGDSALYFCASSATVGEQFFGPGTRLTVL.

The V call is TRBV18, the J call TRBJ1-1; 7 bases are a match to TRBD1. V gave up 10 bases and J gave up 1 base; unmatched junction bases: 12. Germline CDR1 KGHSH, CDR2 LQKENI. The CDR3 extends over 15 amino acids. The CDR3 sequence: CATKLSGTENTEAFF. The DNA for the CDR3 is TGTGCCACGAAACTCTCTGGGACAGAGAACACTGAAGCTTTCTTT.

The chain recombines TRBV2 with TRBJ2-1, with D perhaps TRBD2 (6 bases). Trimming removed 6 bases at V and 7 bases at J, with 10 bases between. Germline V gene sequence: CDR1 SNHLY, CDR2 FYNNEI. This CDR3 is built from 12 residues. The CDR3 protein is CASRERVNEQFF. CDR3 DNA: TGTGCCAGCAGGGAGCGGGTGAATGAGCAGTTCTTC.

This clone has only a few counts. V usage is TRBV27 and J usage is TRBJ1-3; a weak D match, TRBD1 (6 bases). V dropped 6 bases and J dropped 2 bases, with 11 bases sitting between them. This CDR3 is built from 14 residues. Germline CDR1 is MNHEY and CDR2 is SMNVEV (reference sequence). CDR3 bases: TGTGCCAGCAGCATCACAGGGACTGGAAACACCATATATTTT. It encodes CASSITGTGNTIYF.

The rearrangement uses TRBV6-1 and TRBJ1-2, with a tentative D call TRBD1 (5 bases). The germline V gene has CDR1 MNHNS and CDR2 SASEGT. This CDR3 has 14 amino acids. Between the trimmed V and J ends, which lost 7 bases and 5 bases, there was a span of 17 bases. This chain's CDR3 is CASKETVPLYGYTF. DNA of the CDR3: TGTGCCAGCAAGGAGACAGTTCCCCTATATGGCTACACCTTC.